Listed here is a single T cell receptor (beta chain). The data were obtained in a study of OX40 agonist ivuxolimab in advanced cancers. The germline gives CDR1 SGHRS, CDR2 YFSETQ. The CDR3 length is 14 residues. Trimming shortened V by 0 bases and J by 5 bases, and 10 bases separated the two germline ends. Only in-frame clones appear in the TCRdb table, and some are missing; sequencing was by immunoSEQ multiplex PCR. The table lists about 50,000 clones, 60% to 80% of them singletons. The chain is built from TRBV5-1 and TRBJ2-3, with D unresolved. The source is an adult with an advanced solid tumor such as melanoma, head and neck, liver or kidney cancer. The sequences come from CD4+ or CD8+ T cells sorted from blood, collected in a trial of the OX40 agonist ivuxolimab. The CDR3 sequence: CASSLAVTKDTQYF. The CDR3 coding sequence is TGCGCCAGCAGCTTGGCGGTCACCAAAGATACGCAGTATTTT.